These 6 T cell receptor beta chains came from one sample sequenced in a study of blood T cells in healthy people across ages. A sample-barcoded 5' primer and a J-beta primer mix were used in a second PCR of roughly 7 to 11 cycles. Via MiXCR, TCRdb re-called the 5' RACE reads, giving one row per CDR3 protein. The sample lists around 1.5 million distinct CDR3 sequences; roughly 32% were seen once. The sample was blood. The source is a woman aged 25 to 39 in good health.

The genes are TRBV20-1 and TRBJ1-2; perhaps TRBD1 as D (5 bases). V was cut by 4 bases and J by 2 bases, with 17 bases left in between. CDR1 DFQATT and CDR2 SNEGSKA come from the germline V gene (reference sequence). The CDR3 has 15 residues. The CDR3, as DNA: TGCAGTGCTACCCTGGGTAGGGGTCTAAACTATGGCTACACCTTC. Its translation: CSATLGRGLNYGYTF.

This chain connects TRBV25-1 to TRBJ1-2; D gene ambiguous. CDR1 is MGHDK, CDR2 SYGVNS, per germline. V was shortened by 8 bases and J by 3 bases, with 13 bases between the two germline ends. This CDR3 comprises 13 residues. The CDR3 nucleotides are TGTGCCAGCCGTCGGGGAGAGGACTATGGCTACACCTTC. Translation: CASRRGEDYGYTF.

This clonotype has a count of ten or more. V usage is TRBV20-1 and J usage is TRBJ2-7; TRBD1 matches 7 bases. Germline trimming cut 4 bases from V and 0 bases from J; bases unmatched to any gene: 9. Germline CDR1 is DFQATT and CDR2 is SNEGSKA (reference sequence). The CDR3 contains 15 residues. This chain's CDR3 is CSATSGQDPSYEQYF. CDR3 coding DNA: TGCAGTGCTACCTCTGGACAGGACCCCTCCTACGAGCAGTACTTC.

The V call is TRBV11-2, the J call TRBJ2-1; TRBD1 aligns across 7 bases. The CDR3 is 14 amino acids. J was trimmed by 4 bases and V by 6 bases; bases with no gene match: 6. CDR1 is SGHAT and CDR2 is FQNNGV in the germline V gene. The CDR3 loop is CASRNPGQYNEQFF. The DNA for the CDR3 is TGTGCCAGCAGAAACCCGGGACAGTACAATGAGCAGTTCTTC.

The chain employs TRBV20-1 and TRBJ1-3; TRBD1 is a possible D gene (6 bases). The CDR3 contains 16 residues. Trimming stripped 0 bases from V and 2 bases from J, with 14 bases between. From germline, CDR1 is DFQATT and CDR2 SNEGSKA (reference sequence). The CDR3 coding sequence is TGCAGTGCTAGAGATTCGGATGGGGGCGCTGGAAACACCATATATTTT. Its protein product is CSARDSDGGAGNTIYF.

The rearrangement uses TRBV20-1 and TRBJ2-5, with a weak D call TRBD2 (6 bases). CDR3 length equals 16 residues. Germline CDR1 reads DFQATT; CDR2 reads SNEGSKA (reference sequence). The V end was cut by 0 bases, the J end by 5 bases, with 19 bases between. The CDR3 spells CSARDQKRALQETQYF. The CDR3 DNA follows: TGCAGTGCTAGAGATCAGAAGCGGGCCCTGCAGGAGACCCAGTACTTC.